This entry lists 13 T cell receptor beta chains sequenced from one sample in a study of T cell repertoires in cytomegalovirus infection. MiXCR, run by TCRdb on the reads, gives a single entry per CDR3 protein. The sample has approximately 110,000 distinct CDR3 sequences; less than 55% are singletons. These receptors' targets are unknown. The sample was CD8+ T cells from cultured PBMCs, taken from culture after CMV antigen stimulation. Source of these receptors: a human donor in good health (CMV status not recorded). Some clones in this sample may be carry-over from other donors' samples.

This clonotype showed up just a few times. The V gene is TRBV2, the J gene TRBJ2-7, with 8 bases matching TRBD1. V lost 5 bases to trimming and J lost 6 bases; unmatched junction nucleotides: 6. This CDR3 spans 13 amino acids. The germline gives CDR1 SNHLY, CDR2 FYNNEI. The CDR3 protein is CASSRDRGPEQYF. CDR3 coding DNA: TGTGCCAGCAGTAGAGACAGGGGTCCCGAGCAGTACTTC.

In this sample, this clonotype turned up a few times. The V call is TRBV6-5, the J call TRBJ1-2; TRBD1 matches at 8 bases. Germline-derived CDR1 and CDR2 are MNHEY and SVGAGI. The CDR3 consists of 16 residues. V dropped 2 bases and J dropped 1; count of bases not matched to a gene: 6. The CDR3, as DNA: TGTGCCAGCAGTTACCAAATGGACAGGGTTAACTATGGCTACACCTTC. Translated, it gives CASSYQMDRVNYGYTF.

Concerning this clonotype itself: It may be a read error: a sequence one base away is much more abundant. The chain carries TRBV5-6 and TRBJ2-7; 7 bases map to TRBD1. The CDR3 loop spans 13 amino acids. J lost 9 bases, V lost 5 bases, and 11 bases had no gene match. Germline CDR1 SGHDT, CDR2 YYEEEE. The CDR3: CASSWFTGDGQYF. In DNA, the CDR3 is TGTGCCAGCAGTTGGTTTACAGGGGACGGGCAGTACTTC. The variable domain in full, completed from reference TRBV5-6 and TRBJ2-7, reads DAGVTQSPTHLIKTRGQQVTLRCSPKSGHDTVSWYQQALGQGPQFIFQYYEEEERQRGNFPDRFSGHQFPNYSSELNVNALLLGDSALYLCASSWFTGDGQYFGPGTRLTVT.

This clonotype showed up just a few times. The gene calls are TRBV5-1 and TRBJ2-1; 10 bases are shared with TRBD2. CDR3 size: 14 residues. Germline V gives CDR1 SGHRS, CDR2 YFSETQ. Trimming took 4 bases from V and 8 from J; bases not matched to a gene: 6. In DNA, the CDR3 is TGCGCCAGCAGCACTGGACTAGCGGACCATGAGCAGTTCTTC. Translating it yields CASSTGLADHEQFF. The full variable domain, rest sourced from reference TRBV5-1 and TRBJ2-1, is KAGVTQTPRYLIKTRGQQVTLSCSPISGHRSVSWYQQTPGQGLQFLFEYFSETQRNKGNFPGRFSGRQFSNSRSEMNVSTLELGDSALYLCASSTGLADHEQFFGPGTRLTVL.

V gene TRBV6-6 combines with J gene TRBJ2-1, with 12 bases lining up with TRBD2. Germline CDR1 MNHNY, CDR2 SVGAGI (reference sequence). CDR3 length equals 16 residues. J lost 4 bases, V lost 7 bases, and 8 bases had no gene match. The CDR3 spells CASIETSGGSYNEQFF. CDR3 in DNA: TGTGCCAGCATCGAGACTAGCGGGGGATCTTACAATGAGCAGTTCTTC.

This clonotype turned up a few times. The chain links TRBV20-1 to TRBJ1-6, with TRBD1 as a possible D gene (6 bases). This CDR3 region has 17 residues. V was shortened by 5 bases and J by 7 bases, with 24 bases between the two germline ends. Germline CDR1 is DFQATT and CDR2 is SNEGSKA (reference sequence). This CDR3 is CSAFSSGTSLRNSPLHF. The CDR3 DNA is TGCAGTGCTTTTTCTTCCGGGACATCTTTAAGGAATTCACCCCTCCACTTT.

This clonotype was seen a handful of times. V is TRBV4-1 and J is TRBJ2-7; 10 positions match TRBD1. From germline, CDR1 is MGHRA and CDR2 YSYEKL. V was pared by 1 base and J by 4 bases, with 1 base of the junction left unmatched. CDR3 length: 14 residues. CDR3 sequence (DNA): TGCGCCAGCAGCCAAGGACAGGGGGCTTACGAGCAGTACTTC. This sequence encodes CASSQGQGAYEQYF.

V gene TRBV6-6 combines with J gene TRBJ2-2; 9 nucleotides line up with TRBD2. The CDR3 is 17 amino acids. Germline lookup yields CDR1 MNHNY and CDR2 SVGAGI (reference sequence). After removal of 7 bases from V and 5 bases from J, the junction contained 14 bases not matched to a gene. CDR3 residues: CASTQLGVAGVTGELFF. CDR3 sequence (DNA): TGTGCCAGCACACAACTCGGGGTAGCGGGGGTGACCGGGGAGCTGTTTTTT.

This clonotype was counted only a few times. This chain links TRBV7-4 with TRBJ1-3; the D gene is possibly TRBD1 (6 bases). Germline V gene data show CDR1 as SGHVT and CDR2 as SQSDAQ. This CDR3 region has 16 residues. With 8 bases removed from V and 0 bases from J, the gap between germline ends came to 17 bases. In nucleotides, the CDR3 is TGTGCCAGCGGACCCGGGACACCGAGCTCTGGAAACACCATATATTTT. Protein product: CASGPGTPSSGNTIYF.

This clonotype appeared once. The chain is built from TRBV29-1 and TRBJ1-3, with D tentatively TRBD1 (6 bases). Germline values: CDR1 SQVTM, CDR2 ANQGSEA. The CDR3 spans 14 residues. The V gene lost 1 base and the J gene lost 4 bases, with 11 bases spanning the gap. DNA for the CDR3: TGCAGCGTTGAAGGTACAGGGATCGGAAACACCATATATTTT. Translation: CSVEGTGIGNTIYF.

This clonotype was seen only a few times. This chain uses TRBV4-1 with TRBJ2-1; D is undetermined. This CDR3 has 16 residues. Per germline, CDR1 MGHRA and CDR2 YSYEKL. V was cut by 1 base and J by 3 bases, with 13 bases left in between. The CDR3 loop reads CASSQAFPQDYNEQFF. Written as DNA, the CDR3 is TGCGCCAGCAGCCAAGCTTTCCCTCAGGACTACAATGAGCAGTTCTTC.

This clonotype was observed a few times. The rearrangement joins TRBV6-8 to TRBJ2-1, with D perhaps TRBD1 or TRBD2 (5 bases each). In germline, CDR1 is MNHGY, CDR2 SAAAGT. The CDR3 runs 14 residues. Between the trimmed V and J ends, which lost 0 bases and 9 bases, there was a span of 12 bases. The CDR3 protein is CASSYSRGQVEQFF. In DNA, the CDR3 is TGTGCCAGCAGTTACTCGAGGGGCCAGGTTGAGCAGTTCTTC.

This clonotype has just a few counts. The V gene is TRBV2, the J gene TRBJ2-2, with D unresolved. The CDR3 is made up of 17 amino acids. From germline, CDR1 is SNHLY and CDR2 FYNNEI. Between the trimmed V and J ends, which lost 1 base and 0 bases, there was a span of 12 bases. The CDR3 protein is CASSEVPALPNTGELFF. CDR3 DNA sequence: TGTGCCAGCAGTGAAGTCCCAGCCCTTCCGAACACCGGGGAGCTGTTTTTT.